This T cell receptor beta chain was found in a study of blood T cells in healthy people across ages. The CDR3 covers 13 residues. CDR1 and CDR2 (germline): SGHTA, FQGNSA. Deletions cut 5 bases from V and 6 bases from J, with 13 bases between. Using a J-beta primer mix together with a sample-barcoded 5' primer, a second PCR was run for roughly 7 to 12 cycles. Tags on each cDNA molecule came from a template-switch adaptor with 12 random nucleotides. The yield of each sample was at least 3 million CDR3-containing paired-end reads. TCRdb reprocessed the 5' RACE reads with MiXCR, giving one entry per CDR3 protein. This table holds about 1.8 million distinct CDR3 sequences, 40% to 55% found once.

The TCR was taken from a woman between 35 and 50 years old in good health. The rearrangement joins TRBV7-2 to TRBJ1-2; D perhaps matches TRBD1 (6 bases). Sequencing was carried out using blood. CDR3: CASSLQGLHGYTF. The DNA of the CDR3 is TGTGCCAGCAGCCTACAGGGACTACATGGCTACACCTTC.